This is a list of T cell receptor beta chains from one sample in a study of T cell repertoires in cytomegalovirus infection. MiXCR was run by TCRdb on the reads, yielding one entry per CDR3 protein. Of around 540,000 distinct CDR3 sequences listed, around 35% are singletons. These receptors have no identified antigens. The sequencing here drew on cultured PBMCs, taken from culture after CMV antigen stimulation. These receptors all stem from a human donor in good health (CMV status not recorded). Some clones in this sample may be carry-over from other donors' samples. The CDR3 runs from the conserved cysteine through the conserved F or W. A D gene is named only where the DNA matches it firmly. Only part of the rows carry a size: once, few, many, or a class if the clone is expanded.

j_gene,abundance,d_gene,v_gene,CDR3nt,CDR3aa
TRBJ1-1,NA,NA,TRBV9,TGTGCCAGCAGCGTGGGACGGGTGAACACTGAAGCTTTCTTT,CASSVGRVNTEAFF
TRBJ2-1,NA,NA,TRBV6-5,TGTGCCAGCAGTTCCCACATCGGGGTATGGCGATACAATGAGCAGTTCTTC,CASSSHIGVWRYNEQFF
TRBJ2-7,few,NA,TRBV7-6,TGTGCCAGCAGCTTAAGGACATCATACTACGAGCAGTACTTC,CASSLRTSYYEQYF
TRBJ2-4,NA,TRBD2,TRBV7-2,TGTGCCAGCAGCTTAGAGGCGGGAGGCAACATTCAGTACTTC,CASSLEAGGNIQYF
TRBJ2-5,few,NA,TRBV7-2,TGTGCCAGCAGCGTGGGGGCAGACCTAGGGGCCCAAGAGACCCAGTACTTC,CASSVGADLGAQETQYF
TRBJ2-7,few,NA,TRBV7-2,TGTGCCAGCAGCCCAGGACAGCTATCCTACGAGCAGTACTTC,CASSPGQLSYEQYF
TRBJ1-5,many,TRBD1,TRBV19,TGTGCCAGTAGTCCCGACAGGGGGCAGCCCCAGCATTTT,CASSPDRGQPQHF
TRBJ1-4,few,NA,TRBV20-1,TGCAGTGCTCCTTGGACTGCGCGAAGCGAAAAACTGTTTTTT,CSAPWTARSEKLFF
TRBJ2-3,NA,TRBD2,TRBV2,TGTGCCAGCAGTACAATTCTAGCGGGAGTGACAGATACGCAGTATTTT,CASSTILAGVTDTQYF
TRBJ1-4,NA,NA,TRBV6-1,TGTGCCAGCACCACCGGCGGGGTGTACGAAAAACTGTTTTTT,CASTTGGVYEKLFF
TRBJ2-3,NA,TRBD2,TRBV9,TGTGCCAGCAGCGCCCTAGCGGACGGCACAGATACGCAGTATTTT,CASSALADGTDTQYF
TRBJ2-1,NA,TRBD2,TRBV28,TGTGCCAGCAGTTCCCGGACTAGCGGGAAGCTCTACAATGAGCAGTTCTTC,CASSSRTSGKLYNEQFF
TRBJ2-1,NA,TRBD2,TRBV6-5,TGTGCCAGCAGAAGGACTAGCGGCTACTACAATGAGCAGTTCTTC,CASRRTSGYYNEQFF
TRBJ2-5,NA,NA,TRBV5-4,TGTGCCAGCAGCGGAGGACAGTCTATGCAAGAGACCCAGTACTTC,CASSGGQSMQETQYF
TRBJ2-1,NA,TRBD2,TRBV7-2,TGTGCCAGCAGCCGGGGGGAGGGCCGATTAAATGAGCAGTTCTTC,CASSRGEGRLNEQFF
TRBJ2-1,NA,NA,TRBV4-2,TGTGCCAGCAGCCAAGACGGGACTGGCTTGCAGTTCTTC,CASSQDGTGLQFF
TRBJ1-5,few,NA,TRBV28,TGTGCCAGCAGAGTTCTTGGAGGGGATGGCAATCAGCCCCAGCATTTT,CASRVLGGDGNQPQHF
TRBJ1-1,few,NA,TRBV12-3/TRBV12-4,TGTGCCAGCAGAGGCGAGGGTTTCGTCATGAACACTGAAGCTTTCTTT,CASRGEGFVMNTEAFF
TRBJ2-5,NA,NA,TRBV7-2,TGTGCCAGCAGTCTCCCGGGTGGCGGAGAGACCCAGTACTTC,CASSLPGGGETQYF
TRBJ2-7,NA,NA,TRBV4-1,TGCGCCAGCAGCCAATTTCAGAACCCCTACGAGCAGTACTTC,CASSQFQNPYEQYF
TRBJ2-2,few,NA,TRBV19,TGTGCCAGTAGGGACCGTTACACCGGGGAGCTGTTTTTT,CASRDRYTGELFF
TRBJ1-2,NA,NA,TRBV28,TGTGCCAGCAGTTCTAAGACTGGAGGCTACACCTTC,CASSSKTGGYTF
TRBJ1-2,few,TRBD1,TRBV4-3,TGCGCCAGCAGCCGTCAACAGGGGTCTGGCTACACCTTC,CASSRQQGSGYTF
TRBJ2-5,NA,NA,TRBV18,TGTGCCAGCTCACCAAAGGCGGGGACGACCCAAGAGACCCAGTACTTC,CASSPKAGTTQETQYF
TRBJ2-1,NA,TRBD2,TRBV20-1,TGCAGTGCTTCCCGGACTAGCGGAGGGTTAAACAATGAGCAGTTCTTC,CSASRTSGGLNNEQFF
TRBJ1-2,many,NA,TRBV12-3/TRBV12-4,TGTGCCAGCAGTTTTTGGCAGGGGAACTATGGCTACACCTTC,CASSFWQGNYGYTF
TRBJ2-7,NA,NA,TRBV20-1,TGCAGTGCTAGAGTGGCGAACGAGCAGTACTTC,CSARVANEQYF
TRBJ1-5,NA,NA,TRBV19,TGTGCCAGTAGTATCGGGGCGAATCAGCCCCAGCATTTT,CASSIGANQPQHF
TRBJ1-2,few,NA,TRBV7-2,TGTGCCAGCAGCTTTCCGGGACACCTTAACTATGGCTACACCTTC,CASSFPGHLNYGYTF
TRBJ2-2,few,TRBD1,TRBV7-8,TGTGCCAGCAGCTTTAACAGGGGATACGGCGGGGAGCTGTTTTTT,CASSFNRGYGGELFF
TRBJ2-7,NA,NA,TRBV6-2/TRBV6-3,TGTGCCAGCGGTTCCGTACTAGGTGAGGACTACGAGCAGTACTTC,CASGSVLGEDYEQYF
TRBJ1-1,NA,NA,TRBV28,TGTGCCAGCAGTTTATACGGGGGTGACACTGAAGCTTTCTTT,CASSLYGGDTEAFF
TRBJ2-2,few,TRBD2,TRBV6-2/TRBV6-3,TGTGCCAGCAGTTTCATCCGCCAGCTAGCGGGAGGGATCGACACCGGGGAGCTGTTTTTT,CASSFIRQLAGGIDTGELFF
TRBJ2-3,NA,NA,TRBV4-3,TGCGCCAGCAGCCAGAGGACGGGTGTAGATACGCAGTATTTT,CASSQRTGVDTQYF
TRBJ2-3,NA,TRBD2,TRBV6-2/TRBV6-3,TGTGCCAGCAGTTCGGGACTAGCGGGAGGGCCGACAGATACGCAGTATTTT,CASSSGLAGGPTDTQYF
TRBJ1-5,many,NA,TRBV7-2,TGTGCCAGCAGCTTAGAAGGCCAGGGGCTTAGCAATCAGCCCCAGCATTTT,CASSLEGQGLSNQPQHF
TRBJ1-5,NA,NA,TRBV4-1,TGCGCCAGCAGTATAGGGCGGTCGAGCAATCAGCCCCAGCATTTT,CASSIGRSSNQPQHF
TRBJ2-5,NA,NA,TRBV14,TGTGCCAGCGCCGACCAAGAGACCCAGTACTTC,CASADQETQYF
TRBJ1-2,many,TRBD1,TRBV19,TGTGCCAGTAGTATGCGACGAGCGGACAGGAGGGACTATGGCTACACCTTC,CASSMRRADRRDYGYTF
TRBJ2-2,few,NA,TRBV11-2,TGTGCCAGCAGCGCTATGGACAGCCCCACCGGGGAGCTGTTTTTT,CASSAMDSPTGELFF
TRBJ2-2,NA,NA,TRBV7-7,TGTGCTAGCAGCTCGGGGCCTGGGACCGGGGAGCTGTTTTTT,CASSSGPGTGELFF
TRBJ1-4,NA,TRBD1,TRBV7-2,TGTGCCAGCAGCTTAGGTTCAGGGGGCGAAAAACTGTTTTTT,CASSLGSGGEKLFF
TRBJ1-5,NA,NA,TRBV19,TGTGCCAGTAGTATTCGCCAGGGGTTAGGGAACGGAAATCAGCCCCAGCATTTT,CASSIRQGLGNGNQPQHF
TRBJ1-2,once,NA,TRBV7-4,TGTGCCAGCAGCCACCGCAGGGACGACTATGGCTACACCTTC,CASSHRRDDYGYTF
TRBJ2-7,NA,NA,TRBV5-1,TGCGCCAGCAGCTTTCTGGGATCGGAAAACGAGCAGTACTTC,CASSFLGSENEQYF
TRBJ2-5,NA,NA,TRBV29-1,TGCAGCGTTGTGAGGGGAGTCCGGTCAGAGACCCAGTACTTC,CSVVRGVRSETQYF
TRBJ1-3,few,NA,TRBV7-2,TGTGCCAGCAGCCCGAGGAGGGAGAGCTCTGGAAACACCATATATTTT,CASSPRRESSGNTIYF
TRBJ2-3,few,NA,TRBV28,TGTGCCAGCACCGAAGGAGGGGTATCAGATACGCAGTATTTT,CASTEGGVSDTQYF
TRBJ1-2,few,NA,TRBV6-5,TGTGCCAGCAGTTACGATATGTCGAACTATGGCTACACCTTC,CASSYDMSNYGYTF
TRBJ1-1,NA,NA,TRBV6-5,TGTGCCAGCAAAGTTAGGGGTATGAACACTGAAGCTTTCTTT,CASKVRGMNTEAFF
TRBJ2-5,NA,NA,TRBV29-1,TGCAGCGTTGAGGTACTGGGATGGAAGACCCAGTACTTC,CSVEVLGWKTQYF
TRBJ2-3,many,TRBD2,TRBV11-2,TGTGCCAGCACCCGACTAGCGGGAGGGCCTACAGATACGCAGTATTTT,CASTRLAGGPTDTQYF
TRBJ2-6,NA,NA,TRBV10-3,TGTGCCATCAGCCCGTCCCCCTCTGGGGCCAACGTCCTGACTTTC,CAISPSPSGANVLTF
TRBJ1-5,few,NA,TRBV4-2,TGTGCCAGCAGCCAGGATAATGTTAGCAATCAGCCCCAGCATTTT,CASSQDNVSNQPQHF
TRBJ2-7,many,NA,TRBV12-3/TRBV12-4,TGTGCCAGCAGTTTAGCGGGTACCCTCTCCTACGAGCAGTACTTC,CASSLAGTLSYEQYF